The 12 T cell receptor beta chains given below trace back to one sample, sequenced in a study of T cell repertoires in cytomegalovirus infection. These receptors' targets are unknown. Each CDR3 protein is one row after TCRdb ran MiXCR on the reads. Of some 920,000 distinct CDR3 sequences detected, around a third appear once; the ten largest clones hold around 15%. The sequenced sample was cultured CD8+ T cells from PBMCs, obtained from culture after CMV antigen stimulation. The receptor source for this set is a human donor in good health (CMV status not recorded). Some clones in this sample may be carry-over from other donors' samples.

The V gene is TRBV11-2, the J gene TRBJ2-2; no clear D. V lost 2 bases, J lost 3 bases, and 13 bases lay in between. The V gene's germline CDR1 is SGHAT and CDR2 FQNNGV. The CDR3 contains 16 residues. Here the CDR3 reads CASSLPGSVDTGELFF. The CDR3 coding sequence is TGTGCCAGCAGCTTACCAGGCTCCGTGGACACCGGGGAGCTGTTTTTT.

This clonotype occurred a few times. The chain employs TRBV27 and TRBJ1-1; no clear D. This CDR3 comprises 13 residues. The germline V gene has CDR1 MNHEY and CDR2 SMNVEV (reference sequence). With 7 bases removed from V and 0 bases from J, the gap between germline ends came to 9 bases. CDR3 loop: CASNNGMNTEAFF. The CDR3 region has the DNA TGTGCCAGCAACAACGGGATGAACACTGAAGCTTTCTTT.

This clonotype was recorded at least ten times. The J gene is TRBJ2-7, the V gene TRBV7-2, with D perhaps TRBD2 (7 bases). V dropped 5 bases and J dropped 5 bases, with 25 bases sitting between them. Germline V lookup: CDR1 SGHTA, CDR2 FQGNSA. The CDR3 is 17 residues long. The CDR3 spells CASSALKAGASYDEQYF. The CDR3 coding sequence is TGTGCCAGCAGCGCCCTTAAGGCGGGGGCCAGCTACGACGAGCAGTACTTC.

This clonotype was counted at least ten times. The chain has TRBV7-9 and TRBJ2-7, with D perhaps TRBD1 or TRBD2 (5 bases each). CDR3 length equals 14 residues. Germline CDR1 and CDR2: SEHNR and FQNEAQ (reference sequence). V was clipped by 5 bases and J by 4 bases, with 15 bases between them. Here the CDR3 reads CASSENMGEYEQYF. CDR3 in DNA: TGTGCCAGCAGCGAAAATATGGGGGAATACGAGCAGTACTTC.

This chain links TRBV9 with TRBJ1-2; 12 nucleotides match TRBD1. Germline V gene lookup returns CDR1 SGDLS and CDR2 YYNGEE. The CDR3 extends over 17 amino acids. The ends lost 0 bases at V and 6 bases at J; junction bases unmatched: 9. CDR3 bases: TGTGCCAGCAGCGTAGCATTGGGAGGGGACAGGGGGCATGGCTACACCTTC. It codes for CASSVALGGDRGHGYTF. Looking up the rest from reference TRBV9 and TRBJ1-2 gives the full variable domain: DSGVTQTPKHLITATGQRVTLRCSPRSGDLSVYWYQQSLDQGLQFLIQYYNGEERAKGNILERFSAQQFPDLHSELNLSSLELGDSALYFCASSVALGGDRGHGYTFGSGTRLTVV.

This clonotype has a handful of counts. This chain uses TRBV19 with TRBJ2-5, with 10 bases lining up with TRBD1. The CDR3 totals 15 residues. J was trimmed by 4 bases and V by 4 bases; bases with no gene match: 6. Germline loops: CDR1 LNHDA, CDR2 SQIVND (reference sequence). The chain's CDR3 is CASSNRGQGTETQYF. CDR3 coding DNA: TGTGCCAGTAGTAATCGGGGACAGGGGACAGAGACCCAGTACTTC.

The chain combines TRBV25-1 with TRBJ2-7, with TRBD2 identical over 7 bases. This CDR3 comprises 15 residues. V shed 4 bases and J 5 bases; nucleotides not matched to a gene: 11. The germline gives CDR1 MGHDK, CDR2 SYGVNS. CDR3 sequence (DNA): TGTGCCAGCAGTGTCGGGGACCGGGGGGTACACGAGCAGTACTTC. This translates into CASSVGDRGVHEQYF.

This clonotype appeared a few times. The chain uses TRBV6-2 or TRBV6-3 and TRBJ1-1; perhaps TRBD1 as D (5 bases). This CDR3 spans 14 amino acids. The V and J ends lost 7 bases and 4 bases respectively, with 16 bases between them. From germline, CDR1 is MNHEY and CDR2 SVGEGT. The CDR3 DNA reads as TGTGCCAGCACTTTGCGGGGCTGGGGCACTGAAGCTTTCTTT. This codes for CASTLRGWGTEAFF.

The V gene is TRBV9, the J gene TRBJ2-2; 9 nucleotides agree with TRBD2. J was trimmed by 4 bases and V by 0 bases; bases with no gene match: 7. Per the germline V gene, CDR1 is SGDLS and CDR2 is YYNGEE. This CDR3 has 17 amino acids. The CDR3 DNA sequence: TGTGCCAGCAGCGTAGGTCTAGCGGGGCTGAGCACCGGGGAGCTGTTTTTT. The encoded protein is CASSVGLAGLSTGELFF.

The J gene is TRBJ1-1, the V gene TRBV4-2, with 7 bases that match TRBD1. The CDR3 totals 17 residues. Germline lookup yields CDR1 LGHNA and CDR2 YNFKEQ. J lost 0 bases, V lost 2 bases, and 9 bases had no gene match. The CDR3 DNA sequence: TGTGCCAGCAGCCAAATCCTGACAGGGCCGATGAACACTGAAGCTTTCTTT. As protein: CASSQILTGPMNTEAFF.

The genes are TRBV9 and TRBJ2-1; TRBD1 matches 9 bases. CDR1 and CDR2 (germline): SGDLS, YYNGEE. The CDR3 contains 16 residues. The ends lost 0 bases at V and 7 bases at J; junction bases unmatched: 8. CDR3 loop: CASSVAARTGVNEQFF. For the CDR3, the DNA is TGTGCCAGCAGCGTAGCAGCTCGGACAGGGGTGAATGAGCAGTTCTTC.

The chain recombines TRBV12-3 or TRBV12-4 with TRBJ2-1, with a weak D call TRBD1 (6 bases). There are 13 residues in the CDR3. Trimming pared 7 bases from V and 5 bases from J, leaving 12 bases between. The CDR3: CASTSDSDNEQFF. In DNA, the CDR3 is TGTGCCAGCACCTCGGACAGCGACAATGAGCAGTTCTTC.